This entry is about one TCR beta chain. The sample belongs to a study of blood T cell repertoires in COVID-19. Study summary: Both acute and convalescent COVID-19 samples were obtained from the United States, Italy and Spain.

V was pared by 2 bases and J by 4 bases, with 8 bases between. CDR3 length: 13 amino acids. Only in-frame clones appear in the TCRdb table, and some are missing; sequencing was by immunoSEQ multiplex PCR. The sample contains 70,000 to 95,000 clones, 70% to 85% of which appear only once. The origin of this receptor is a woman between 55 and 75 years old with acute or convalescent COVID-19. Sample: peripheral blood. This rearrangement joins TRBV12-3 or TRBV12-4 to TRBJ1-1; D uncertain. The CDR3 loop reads CASSLQVATEAFF. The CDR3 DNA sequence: TGTGCCAGCAGTTTACAGGTGGCCACTGAAGCTTTCTTT.